One and the same sample provided the 4 T cell receptor beta chains below, sequenced in a study of cytomegalovirus exposure and HLA in healthy donors. The PCR contained 60 Vbeta and 13 Jbeta primers. Clones were sequenced by immunoSEQ multiplex PCR, and TCRdb holds only the in-frame ones, with some missing. The table records 40,000 or so clones, 60% to 70% of them present only once. The specimen sequenced was PBMCs. Source of these receptors: a man between 35 and 55 years old in good health and CMV-seronegative.

This sequence joins TRBV7-2 and TRBJ1-2, with 8 bases that match TRBD1. J was trimmed by 2 bases and V by 0 bases; bases with no gene match: 5. The CDR3 extends over 16 amino acids. CDR1 is SGHTA, CDR2 FQGNSA, per germline. CDR3 loop: CASSLARQGRNYGYTF. The CDR3 DNA follows: TGTGCCAGCAGCTTAGCCCGACAGGGGAGGAACTATGGCTACACCTTC.

The chain recombines TRBV11-1 with TRBJ2-5, with 8 nucleotides matching TRBD1. V was clipped by 7 bases and J by 5 bases; unmatched bases: 12. Germline V lookup: CDR1 SGHAT, CDR2 FQDESV (reference sequence). CDR3 size: 15 residues. The CDR3 bases are TGTGCCAGCACCCCCAGGCAGGGGGCCGGGGAGACCCAGTACTTC. Its protein is CASTPRQGAGETQYF.

Concerning this clone itself: At one boundary the junction diverges from the germline segment, which might be a read error. The chain uses TRBV2 and TRBJ2-5; D is possibly TRBD2 (6 bases). Germline values: CDR1 SNHLY, CDR2 FYNNEI. This CDR3 contains 14 residues. The CDR3, as DNA: TGTGCCAGCAGGGAAGTGGAGGGGCCGGAGACCCAGTACTTC. Protein: CASREVEGPETQYF.

The chain employs TRBV10-3 and TRBJ1-1, with D possibly matching TRBD1 (5 bases). The CDR3 has 15 residues. Germline CDR1 ENHRY, CDR2 SYGVKD. V was cut by 2 bases and J by 2 bases, with 12 bases left in between. CDR3 DNA: TGTGCCATCAGTGAGCTTAATAGGGGAAACACTGAAGCTTTCTTT. Translating it yields CAISELNRGNTEAFF.